Listed here are 7 T cell receptor beta chains from one sample, sequenced in a study of T-cell reconstitution after alpha-beta-depleted transplantation in children. Using unique molecular identifiers, the investigators prepared the TCRbeta library. TCRdb passed the PCR reads through MiXCR, listing each CDR3 protein once. The sample has 100,000 or so distinct CDR3 sequences; about 22% are singletons. The starting material was PBMCs, obtained before TCRalphabeta/CD19-depleted stem cell transplant. All receptors derive from a boy aged 2 to 9 with acute lymphoblastic leukemia, due to receive a stem cell transplant.

This rearrangement joins TRBV12-3 or TRBV12-4 to TRBJ1-4; perhaps TRBD1 as D (5 bases). The CDR3 covers 15 residues. Trimming cost V 6 bases and J 7 bases, with 18 bases left between them. CDR3 region: CASRTGTGFVEKLFF. The CDR3 nucleotides read TGTGCCAGCAGGACCGGGACCGGATTTGTTGAAAAACTGTTTTTT.

This CDR3 is CATLKVAENNEQFF. In DNA form, the CDR3 reads TGTGCCACCCTAAAGGTCGCAGAAAACAATGAGCAGTTCTTC. The chain carries TRBV10-3 and TRBJ2-1; D is unresolved. The V gene's germline CDR1 is ENHRY and CDR2 SYGVKD. The V gene lost 10 bases and the J gene lost 5 bases, with 18 bases spanning the gap. The CDR3 has 14 amino acids.

This clonotype appeared a few times. This sequence joins TRBV4-3 and TRBJ2-7, with TRBD2 identical over 11 bases. This CDR3 comprises 15 residues. Germline values: CDR1 LGHNA, CDR2 YSLEER. Trimming took 1 base from V and 7 from J; bases not matched to a gene: 6. The CDR3 is CASSQALAGGREQYF. DNA for the CDR3: TGCGCCAGCAGCCAAGCCCTAGCGGGAGGAAGGGAGCAGTACTTC.

V gene TRBV5-5 combines with J gene TRBJ2-7; a weak D match, TRBD1 (5 bases). Trimming took off 5 bases at V and 0 bases at J, with 9 bases between the two ends. This CDR3 spans 13 amino acids. Per germline, CDR1 SGHKS and CDR2 YYEKEE (reference sequence). Here the CDR3 DNA reads TGTGCCAGCAGACGTGACAGCTCCTACGAGCAGTACTTC. Translated, it gives CASRRDSSYEQYF.

DNA for the CDR3: TGTGCCAGCAGGGTTAGCGGAGGGGCCGACAAAAACATTCAGTACTTC. This codes for CASRVSGGADKNIQYF. The chain joins TRBV27 to TRBJ2-4; possibly TRBD2 for D (6 bases). V lost 6 bases and J lost 3, with 18 bases in between. The CDR3 consists of 16 residues. Germline values: CDR1 MNHEY, CDR2 SMNVEV (reference sequence).

This clonotype was seen a handful of times. The V call is TRBV20-1, the J call TRBJ2-7; D remains ambiguous. The CDR3 totals 14 residues. The germline gives CDR1 DFQATT, CDR2 SNEGSKA (reference sequence). The V end was cut by 6 bases, the J end by 1 base, with 16 bases between. CDR3 sequence reads: CSAIGMTASYEQYF. DNA for the CDR3: TGCAGTGCCATAGGGATGACCGCTTCCTACGAGCAGTACTTC.

This clonotype showed up just a few times. The chain uses TRBV12-3 or TRBV12-4 and TRBJ2-7; D might be TRBD2 (5 bases). There are 13 residues in the CDR3. V dropped 5 bases and J dropped 6 bases, with 14 bases sitting between them. CDR3 protein: CASSGLNAPEQYF. DNA for the CDR3: TGTGCCAGCAGTGGACTGAACGCCCCCGAGCAGTACTTC.